This record looks at one T cell receptor beta chain sequence and its context. Its antigen is undetermined. The J segment lost 5 bases and the V segment lost 5 bases, leaving 11 bases of the junction unmatched. Germline V gene lookup returns CDR1 SGHVS and CDR2 FQNEAQ. The CDR3 consists of 16 residues. This sample is drawn from a study of OX40 agonist ivuxolimab in advanced cancers. Overall study context: The dose of intravenous ivuxolimab that patients received every 2 weeks ranged from 0.01 to 10 mg/kg.

Study-level points and caveats: More expanded clones were seen, on average, in CD8+ T cells than in CD4+.

Assay used: immunoSEQ multiplex PCR; TCRdb lists only in-frame clones, some missing. Here the sample spans about 36,000 clones, about 87% being singletons. The chain links TRBV7-8 to TRBJ1-5, with 8 bases matching TRBD1. Sequencing was performed on CD4+ or CD8+ T cells sorted from blood, taken in a trial of the OX40 agonist ivuxolimab. The sequence was collected from an adult with an advanced solid tumor such as melanoma, head and neck, liver or kidney cancer. The CDR3, as DNA: TGTGCCAGCAGCCCATGGGGACAGGCGAGATATCAGCCCCAGCATTTT. Protein product: CASSPWGQARYQPQHF.